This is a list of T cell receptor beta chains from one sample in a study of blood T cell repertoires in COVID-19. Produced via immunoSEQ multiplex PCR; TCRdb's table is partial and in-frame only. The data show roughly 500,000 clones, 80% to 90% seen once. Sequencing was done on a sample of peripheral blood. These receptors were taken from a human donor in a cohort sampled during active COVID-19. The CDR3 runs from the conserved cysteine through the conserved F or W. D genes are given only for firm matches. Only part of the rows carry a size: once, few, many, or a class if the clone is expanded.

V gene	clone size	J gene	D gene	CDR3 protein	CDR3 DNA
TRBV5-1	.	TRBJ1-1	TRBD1	CASSAGGTGYTEAFF	TGCGCCAGCAGCGCTGGGGGGACAGGATACACTGAAGCTTTCTTT
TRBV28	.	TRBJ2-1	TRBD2	CASSSDWGLENEQFF	TGTGCCAGCAGTTCCGATTGGGGACTAGAAAATGAGCAGTTCTTC
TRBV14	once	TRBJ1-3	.	CASSLGTLLSSGNTIYF	TGTGCCAGCAGCCTGGGCACCTTGTTAAGCTCTGGAAACACCATATATTTT
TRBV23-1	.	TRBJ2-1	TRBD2	CASSPPGREGAYNEQFF	TGCGCCAGCAGTCCCCCGGGGAGGGAGGGCGCCTACAATGAGCAGTTCTTC
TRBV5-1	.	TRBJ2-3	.	CASSQWRVGGTDTQYF	TGCGCCAGCAGTCAGTGGCGAGTAGGAGGCACAGATACGCAGTATTTT
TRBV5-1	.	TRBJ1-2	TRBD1	CASSTGLGQGNYGYTF	TGCGCCAGCAGTACCGGCCTGGGACAGGGGAACTATGGCTACACCTTC
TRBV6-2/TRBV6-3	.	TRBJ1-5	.	CASSYTNLRGGGNQPQHF	TGTGCCAGCAGTTACACCAACTTGAGGGGAGGCGGCAATCAGCCCCAGCATTTT
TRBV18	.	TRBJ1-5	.	CASSIPGNQPQHF	TGTGCCAGCTCAATTCCGGGCAATCAGCCCCAGCATTTT
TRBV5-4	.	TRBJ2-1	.	CASSPRVSGSYNEQFF	TGTGCCAGCAGCCCTCGAGTTAGCGGCTCCTACAATGAGCAGTTCTTC
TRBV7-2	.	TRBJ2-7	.	CASSLGISGGSYEQYF	TGTGCCAGCAGCTTAGGGATTAGCGGAGGCTCCTACGAGCAGTACTTC
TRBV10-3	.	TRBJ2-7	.	CAIAGTQTREQYF	TGTGCCATTGCGGGTACCCAGACTAGGGAGCAGTACTTC
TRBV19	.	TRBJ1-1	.	CASHSIGAQNTEAFF	TGTGCCAGCCACTCGATTGGGGCTCAGAACACTGAAGCTTTCTTT
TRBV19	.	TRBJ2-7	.	CASSTRTAGVSYEQYF	TGTGCCAGTAGTACTCGGACAGCCGGTGTTTCCTACGAGCAGTACTTC
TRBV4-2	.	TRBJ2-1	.	CASSRTEVKNEQFF	TGTGCCAGCAGCCGCACGGAGGTTAAGAATGAGCAGTTCTTC
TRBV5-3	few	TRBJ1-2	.	CARSLKGVDYGYTF	TGTGCCAGAAGCTTGAAAGGGGTGGACTATGGCTACACCTTC
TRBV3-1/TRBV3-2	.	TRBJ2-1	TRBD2	CASSQRAVVAGGVVNEQFF	TGTGCCAGCAGCCAAAGGGCGGTAGTAGCGGGGGGGGTGGTGAATGAGCAGTTCTTC
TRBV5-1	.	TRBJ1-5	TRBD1	CASSVSGTDNNQPQHF	TGCGCCAGCAGCGTGTCCGGGACAGATAACAATCAGCCCCAGCATTTT
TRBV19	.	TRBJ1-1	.	CASSQRDTNTEAFF	TGTGCCAGTAGTCAGAGGGATACTAACACTGAAGCTTTCTTT
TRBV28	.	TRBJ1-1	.	CASSFPSTEAFF	TGTGCCAGCAGTTTCCCCAGCACTGAAGCTTTCTTT
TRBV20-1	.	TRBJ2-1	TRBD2	CSAYTSGKPFF	TGCAGTGCTTACACTAGCGGGAAACCGTTCTTC
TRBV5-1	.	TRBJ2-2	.	CASARLDGELFF	TGCGCCAGCGCGAGGTTGGACGGGGAGCTGTTTTTT
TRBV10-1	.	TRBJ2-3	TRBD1	CASNQGGTDTQYF	TGCGCCAGCAATCAGGGGGGCACAGATACGCAGTATTTT
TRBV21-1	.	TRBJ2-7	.	CASREWEQYF	TGTGCCAGCAGGGAGTGGGAGCAGTACTTC
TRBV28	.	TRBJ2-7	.	CASSWRGSYEQYF	TGTGCCAGCAGTTGGCGGGGCTCCTACGAGCAGTACTTC
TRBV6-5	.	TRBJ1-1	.	CASSNRANTEAFF	TGTGCCAGCAGCAACAGGGCGAACACTGAAGCTTTCTTT
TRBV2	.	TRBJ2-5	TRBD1	CASSVLGTGGETQYF	TGTGCCAGCAGTGTTTTGGGGACAGGAGGCGAGACCCAGTACTTC
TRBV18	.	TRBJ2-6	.	CASSQSVPTSSGANVLTF	TGTGCCAGCTCACAGTCCGTCCCAACGAGCTCTGGGGCCAACGTCCTGACTTTC
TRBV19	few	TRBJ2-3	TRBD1	CASRLRDRSTDTQYF	TGTGCCAGTAGACTCCGGGACAGGAGCACAGATACGCAGTATTTT
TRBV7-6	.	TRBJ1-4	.	CASSSYRASDEKLFF	TGTGCCAGCAGCTCTTACAGGGCATCGGATGAAAAACTGTTTTTT
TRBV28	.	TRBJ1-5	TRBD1	CASSWAGGVQPQHF	TGTGCCAGCAGCTGGGCAGGGGGCGTGCAGCCCCAGCATTTT
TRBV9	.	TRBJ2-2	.	CASSRRDSANTGELFF	TGTGCCAGCAGCCGGCGGGACAGCGCGAACACCGGGGAGCTGTTTTTT
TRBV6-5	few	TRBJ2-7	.	CASSRQLYEQYF	TGTGCCAGCAGTAGACAGTTATACGAGCAGTACTTC
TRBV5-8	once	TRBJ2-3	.	CASSPEWEALYTQYF	TGTGCCAGCAGCCCGGAATGGGAGGCATTATATACGCAGTATTTT
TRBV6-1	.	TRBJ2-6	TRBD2	CASSALAGAQNSGANVLTF	TGTGCCAGCAGTGCTTTAGCGGGAGCCCAAAACTCTGGGGCCAACGTCCTGACTTTC
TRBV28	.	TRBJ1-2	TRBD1	CASSLDRHGYTF	TGTGCCAGCAGTTTGGACAGGCATGGCTACACCTTC
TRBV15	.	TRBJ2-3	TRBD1	CATSRDRQGADTQYF	TGTGCCACCAGCAGAGATCGACAGGGTGCAGATACGCAGTATTTT
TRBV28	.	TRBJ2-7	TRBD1	CASSLAGTGGEQYF	TGTGCCAGCAGTTTGGCCGGGACAGGGGGCGAGCAGTACTTC
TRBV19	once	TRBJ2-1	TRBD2	CASSITVGGFYEQFF	TGTGCCAGTAGTATTACAGTGGGAGGGTTCTATGAGCAGTTCTTC